This TCR beta chain came from a study of T cell responses to AZD1222 COVID-19 vaccine. Notes on the study in general: Repertoires were obtained solely post-peak T cell response. Nearly half of spike-specific TCRs reportedly go after variant regions that carry no mutations.

The CDR3 is 11 residues long. Per germline, CDR1 MNHEY and CDR2 SVGAGI. V lost 5 bases and J lost 0, with 1 base in between. This clone was counted between two and nine times. No antigen is known for it. TCRdb keeps only in-frame clones here, not all; method: immunoSEQ multiplex PCR. Counted here are approximately 140,000 clones, 89% occurring once; the ten biggest clones make up 2.9%. The chain uses TRBV6-5 and TRBJ1-2; D is uncertain. This clonotype originated in an adult in good health. Sequencing used peripheral blood, obtained on day 0 of AZD1222 vaccination. The CDR3 DNA is TGTGCCAGCAGTACTAACTATGGCTACACCTTC. It specifies CASSTNYGYTF.